These 30 T cell receptor beta chains were all obtained from the same sample, sequenced in a study of blood T cell repertoires in COVID-19. Only in-frame clones appear in the TCRdb table, and some are missing; sequencing was by immunoSEQ multiplex PCR. Altogether some 150,000 clones are present, 85% to 90% being singletons, with the ten largest covering about 15%. The sample consisted of peripheral blood. The receptors here all came from a woman aged 40 to 49 with acute or convalescent COVID-19.

V and J are TRBV19 and TRBJ2-2; D uncertain. Looked up from germline, CDR1 is LNHDA and CDR2 is SQIVND (reference sequence). Deletions cut 2 bases from V and 1 base from J, with 8 bases between. The CDR3 consists of 15 residues. The CDR3 sequence is CASSIQALNTGELFF. CDR3 DNA: TGTGCCAGTAGTATACAGGCATTGAACACCGGGGAGCTGTTTTTT.

J is TRBJ2-7 and V is TRBV19; D gene unclear. The length of the CDR3 is 13 residues. V lost 0 bases and J 0 bases, leaving 3 bases between the germline ends. Germline assignment: CDR1 LNHDA and CDR2 SQIVND (reference sequence). DNA for the CDR3: TGTGCCAGTAGTATAGACTCCTCCTACGAGCAGTACTTC. Its protein is CASSIDSSYEQYF.

The chain recombines TRBV2 with TRBJ2-1; D possibly corresponds to TRBD1 (5 bases). This CDR3 is 13 amino acids long. The V and J ends lost 3 bases and 7 bases respectively, with 10 bases between them. Per the germline V gene, CDR1 is SNHLY and CDR2 is FYNNEI. The CDR3 is CASSDPGMNEQFF. The CDR3 DNA is TGTGCCAGCAGTGATCCAGGGATGAATGAGCAGTTCTTC.

The chain links TRBV10-3 to TRBJ1-4, with D perhaps matching TRBD1 (6 bases). CDR1 is ENHRY, CDR2 SYGVKD, per germline. The V and J ends lost 4 bases and 2 bases respectively, with 11 bases between them. This CDR3 has 15 amino acids. CDR3 bases: TGTGCCATCAGTGCCCGAGGGGGTACTAATGAAAAACTGTTTTTT. This encodes CAISARGGTNEKLFF.

This sequence joins TRBV30 and TRBJ2-2; 13 nucleotides match TRBD2. Germline V CDR1 and CDR2: GTSNPN, SVGIG (reference sequence). J gave up 2 bases and V 2 bases, and 11 bases lay outside the gene matches. The CDR3 length is 19 residues. CDR3 region: CAWSIPYGTSGANTGELFF. The CDR3 DNA sequence: TGTGCCTGGAGTATTCCTTACGGGACTAGCGGGGCTAACACCGGGGAGCTGTTTTTT.

The chain combines TRBV24-1 with TRBJ2-1, with 7 nucleotides matching TRBD1. This CDR3 region has 16 residues. Looked up from germline, CDR1 is KGHDR and CDR2 is SFDVKD. V lost 5 bases and J lost 1; bases outside the gene matches: 7. This CDR3 is CATSGKTGVSYNEQFF. In nucleotides, the CDR3 is TGTGCCACCAGTGGTAAAACAGGGGTGTCCTACAATGAGCAGTTCTTC.

This chain joins TRBV12-5 and TRBJ2-3; 8 nucleotides agree with TRBD1. Germline lookup yields CDR1 LGHNT and CDR2 FRNRAP. CDR3 length: 16 amino acids. After removal of 2 bases from V and 2 bases from J, the junction contained 6 bases not matched to a gene. The CDR3 nucleotides read TGTGCTAGTGGTTTGATACAGGGGGTAATCACAGATACGCAGTATTTT. Residues: CASGLIQGVITDTQYF. The whole variable domain, remainder taken from reference TRBV12-5 and TRBJ2-3, is DARVTQTPRHKVTEMGQEVTMRCQPILGHNTVFWYRQTMMQGLELLAYFRNRAPLDDSGMPKDRFSAEMPDATLATLKIQPSEPRDSAVYFCASGLIQGVITDTQYFGPGTRLTVL.

Here the CDR3 reads CASSLSAGGTYEQYF. The DNA for the CDR3 is TGCGCCAGCAGCCTATCTGCGGGAGGGACCTACGAGCAGTACTTC. The J gene is TRBJ2-7, the V gene TRBV4-1; TRBD2 aligns across 9 bases. This CDR3 region has 15 residues. Germline V lookup: CDR1 MGHRA, CDR2 YSYEKL. J was trimmed by 2 bases and V by 4 bases; bases with no gene match: 6.

V gene TRBV19 combines with J gene TRBJ1-2; D is uncertain. In germline, CDR1 is LNHDA, CDR2 SQIVND (reference sequence). V lost 5 bases and J lost 5, with 18 bases in between. This CDR3 is built from 15 residues. CDR3 nucleotide sequence: TGTGCCAGTAGTCCCTCCCGCTCGGCGGTGTATGGCTACACCTTC. It translates to CASSPSRSAVYGYTF.

The chain employs TRBV7-3 and TRBJ2-1; D uncertain. Per the germline V gene, CDR1 is SGHTA and CDR2 is FQGTGA. Trimming cost V 0 bases and J 0 bases, with 6 bases left between them. The CDR3 covers 15 residues. The CDR3 DNA follows: TGTGCCAGCAGCTTAACCTCTAGCTCCTACAATGAGCAGTTCTTC. Protein sequence: CASSLTSSSYNEQFF.

The V gene is TRBV11-2, the J gene TRBJ2-3; 7 bases match TRBD1. V lost 5 bases and J lost 6; bases outside the gene matches: 8. The germline CDR1 and CDR2 sequences are SGHAT and FQNNGV. This CDR3 contains 14 residues. The CDR3 sequence is CASSKDRMADTQYF. In DNA form, the CDR3 reads TGTGCCAGCAGCAAGGACAGGATGGCGGATACGCAGTATTTT.

The chain links TRBV6-1 to TRBJ2-1; D might be TRBD2 (5 bases). Germline CDR1 is MNHNS and CDR2 is SASEGT. CDR3 length equals 12 residues. The V and J ends lost 6 bases and 5 bases respectively, with 8 bases between them. Here the CDR3 reads CASSPGNNEQFF. The CDR3 region has the DNA TGTGCCAGCAGCCCGGGAAACAATGAGCAGTTCTTC.

The V gene is TRBV19, the J gene TRBJ1-2; TRBD1 aligns across 8 bases. V was pared by 2 bases and J by 7 bases, with 6 bases of the junction left unmatched. CDR1 is LNHDA and CDR2 is SQIVND in the germline V gene (reference sequence). This CDR3 comprises 14 residues. CDR3 residues: CASSIHQGAGGYTF. The CDR3 DNA is TGTGCCAGTAGTATACATCAGGGGGCAGGTGGCTACACCTTC.

This chain links TRBV3-1 (or the pseudogene TRBV3-2) with TRBJ2-3, with D perhaps TRBD2 (6 bases). Germline CDR1 LGHDT, CDR2 YNNKEL (reference sequence). The CDR3 is 14 residues long. Trimming removed 0 bases at V and 6 bases at J, with 10 bases between. This chain's CDR3 is CASSQDTLADTQYF. CDR3 in DNA: TGTGCCAGCAGCCAAGATACTCTAGCGGATACGCAGTATTTT.

The chain recombines TRBV11-3 with TRBJ2-1, with 10 nucleotides matching TRBD2. This CDR3 is 15 amino acids long. Per the germline V gene, CDR1 is SGHNT and CDR2 is YENEEA. Trimming took 8 bases from V and 3 from J; bases not matched to a gene: 7. The CDR3 DNA follows: TGTGCCAGCGAGTCCAGGACTAGCGGCTACAATGAGCAGTTCTTC. It encodes CASESRTSGYNEQFF.

The V gene is TRBV14, the J gene TRBJ2-7; TRBD1 aligns across 11 bases. This CDR3 region has 13 residues. Germline values: CDR1 SGHDN, CDR2 FVKESK. The J segment lost 4 bases and the V segment lost 4 bases, leaving 0 bases of the junction unmatched. The CDR3 is CASSRDRGYEQYF. The CDR3 bases are TGTGCCAGCAGCCGGGACAGGGGGTACGAGCAGTACTTC. The full variable domain, completed using reference TRBV14 and TRBJ2-7, is EAGVTQFPSHSVIEKGQTVTLRCDPISGHDNLYWYRRVMGKEIKFLLHFVKESKQDESGMPNNRFLAERTGGTYSTLKVQPAELEDSGVYFCASSRDRGYEQYFGPGTRLTVT.

The chain links TRBV13 to TRBJ2-5, with 9 bases lining up with TRBD1. Germline CDR1 is PRHDT and CDR2 is FYEKMQ (reference sequence). The CDR3 length is 16 residues. The junction had 10 bases not matched to a gene; V was cut back by 5 bases and J by 3 bases. Here the CDR3 DNA reads TGTGCCAGCAGCACTAAAGGGGGGACAGGGAAAGAGACCCAGTACTTC. This codes for CASSTKGGTGKETQYF.

The J gene is TRBJ2-2, the V gene TRBV3-1 (or the pseudogene TRBV3-2); 10 bases are shared with TRBD1. Germline V gene sequence: CDR1 LGHDT, CDR2 YNNKEL (reference sequence). This CDR3 has 18 residues. V was clipped by 2 bases and J by 1 base; unmatched bases: 7. The CDR3 here is CASSQQPGQGLNTGELFF. The CDR3 nucleotides are TGTGCCAGCAGCCAACAGCCGGGACAGGGGTTGAACACCGGGGAGCTGTTTTTT.

The chain uses TRBV7-3 and TRBJ2-3, with 9 positions matching TRBD1. Germline-derived CDR1 and CDR2 are SGHTA and FQGTGA. V gave up 2 bases and J gave up 6 bases; unmatched junction bases: 6. CDR3 length equals 15 residues. The CDR3 here is CASSLDGTGSDTQYF. CDR3 sequence (DNA): TGTGCCAGCAGCTTAGACGGGACAGGGTCGGATACGCAGTATTTT.

The V call is TRBV14, the J call TRBJ2-7; TRBD2 matches at 7 bases. V was pared by 5 bases and J by 1 base, with 5 bases of the junction left unmatched. Germline V CDR1 and CDR2: SGHDN, FVKESK. The CDR3 is 14 amino acids. CDR3: CASSEGLGSYEQYF. The CDR3 coding sequence is TGTGCCAGCAGCGAAGGACTAGGGTCCTACGAGCAGTACTTC. The full variable domain, with the rest looked up from reference TRBV14 and TRBJ2-7, is EAGVTQFPSHSVIEKGQTVTLRCDPISGHDNLYWYRRVMGKEIKFLLHFVKESKQDESGMPNNRFLAERTGGTYSTLKVQPAELEDSGVYFCASSEGLGSYEQYFGPGTRLTVT.

The chain uses TRBV30 and TRBJ1-5; D is perhaps TRBD1 (5 bases). Trimming took 1 base from V and 7 from J, leaving 11 bases between them. The CDR3 extends over 13 amino acids. The germline V gene encodes CDR1 GTSNPN and CDR2 SVGIG (reference sequence). The CDR3 region has the DNA TGTGCCTGGAGTGACGGGGGGGAACAGCCCCAGCATTTT. It is translated as CAWSDGGEQPQHF.

V is TRBV11-2 and J is TRBJ2-2; TRBD2 might be the D (6 bases). The CDR3 consists of 15 residues. The germline gives CDR1 SGHAT, CDR2 FQNNGV. The ends were cut back, 5 bases at V and 2 bases at J, with 12 bases in the middle. The CDR3 sequence is CASSPLAQNTGELFF. CDR3 coding DNA: TGTGCCAGCAGCCCTCTAGCGCAAAACACCGGGGAGCTGTTTTTT.

J is TRBJ2-1 and V is TRBV24-1; TRBD1 matches at 8 bases. The ends lost 4 bases at V and 7 bases at J; junction bases unmatched: 11. CDR3 length equals 16 residues. Germline values: CDR1 KGHDR, CDR2 SFDVKD. CDR3 in DNA: TGTGCCACCAGTGACTCGACAGGGGCGACAAAGAATGAGCAGTTCTTC. Its protein product is CATSDSTGATKNEQFF.

J is TRBJ1-1 and V is TRBV28, with 8 bases lining up with TRBD1. The CDR3 sequence is 21 residues long. CDR1 is MDHEN, CDR2 SYDVKM, per germline. V lost 2 bases and J lost 0; bases outside the gene matches: 20. CDR3 DNA sequence: TGTGCCAGCAGTTTAATTGGCCCCCCCCAGGGGGCGCGTTTTATGAACACTGAAGCTTTCTTT. It codes for CASSLIGPPQGARFMNTEAFF.

The genes are TRBV20-1 and TRBJ2-1; 11 bases fit TRBD1. Looked up from germline, CDR1 is DFQATT and CDR2 is SNEGSKA (reference sequence). The CDR3 contains 15 residues. V lost 3 bases and J lost 0; bases outside the gene matches: 1. CDR3 loop: CSASGTGGSYNEQFF. In DNA form, the CDR3 reads TGCAGTGCTAGTGGGACAGGGGGCTCCTACAATGAGCAGTTCTTC.

The chain has TRBV4-1 and TRBJ2-7; D may be TRBD2 (5 bases). There are 14 residues in the CDR3. The V gene lost 2 bases and the J gene lost 3 bases, with 11 bases spanning the gap. Germline assignment: CDR1 MGHRA and CDR2 YSYEKL. The chain's CDR3 is CASSQRLASYEQYF. CDR3 nucleotide sequence: TGCGCCAGCAGCCAACGCTTAGCGAGCTACGAGCAGTACTTC.

This chain uses TRBV6-1 with TRBJ1-3; no definite D call. V was cut by 1 base and J by 7 bases, with 5 bases left in between. Germline values: CDR1 MNHNS, CDR2 SASEGT. CDR3 length equals 12 residues. The CDR3 DNA reads as TGTGCCAGCAGTGAAGTGGAGAACACCATATATTTT. It specifies CASSEVENTIYF.

The chain couples TRBV5-5 to TRBJ1-5; TRBD1 agrees at 10 bases. With V trimmed by 5 bases and J by 0 bases, 8 bases remained unmatched. This CDR3 spans 17 amino acids. Germline assignment: CDR1 SGHKS and CDR2 YYEKEE (reference sequence). The CDR3 sequence is CASRDTTGGFSNQPQHF. As DNA, the CDR3 is TGTGCCAGCAGAGATACGACAGGGGGCTTTAGCAATCAGCCCCAGCATTTT.

This chain links TRBV11-3 with TRBJ2-7; D uncertain. The germline V gene encodes CDR1 SGHNT and CDR2 YENEEA. The CDR3 runs 12 residues. The ends were cut back, 3 bases at V and 5 bases at J, with 8 bases in the middle. CDR3 coding DNA: TGTGCCAGCAGCTTGTCGGTCGACGAGCAGTACTTC. This encodes CASSLSVDEQYF.

This clone was found once. The chain employs TRBV18 and TRBJ2-2, with unresolved D. CDR3 length equals 14 residues. V dropped 0 bases and J dropped 2 bases, with 4 bases sitting between them. The germline gives CDR1 KGHSH, CDR2 LQKENI. The DNA for the CDR3 is TGTGCCAGCTCACCACCTGGCAACACCGGGGAGCTGTTTTTT. Its translation is CASSPPGNTGELFF.